One and the same sample provided the 31 T cell receptor beta chains below, sequenced in a study of blood T cell repertoires in COVID-19. TCRdb's table, derived via immunoSEQ multiplex PCR, lists solely in-frame clones and lacks some. The top ten hold less than 3% of the sample, which has about 250,000 clones, about 87% seen once. Sequencing was carried out using PBMCs or T cells enriched from blood (not recorded which). The receptors come from a woman between 45 and 65 years old who had recovered from COVID-19.

The chain employs TRBV3-1 (or the pseudogene TRBV3-2) and TRBJ1-2; tentative D call: TRBD1 (5 bases). Germline CDR1 reads LGHDT; CDR2 reads YNNKEL (reference sequence). The V gene lost 4 bases and the J gene lost 3 bases, with 6 bases spanning the gap. The CDR3 has 12 residues. The CDR3 nucleotides read TGTGCCAGCAGCCGGGGGGACTATGGCTACACCTTC. Amino acid sequence: CASSRGDYGYTF.

V and J are TRBV28 and TRBJ2-7, with 10 bases lining up with TRBD1. The V segment lost 6 bases and the J segment 4 bases; nucleotides outside the gene matches: 6. The CDR3 sequence is 14 residues long. Germline CDR1 is MDHEN and CDR2 is SYDVKM. The CDR3 loop reads CASRDRGGLYEQYF. CDR3 DNA: TGTGCCAGCAGGGACAGGGGGGGCCTATACGAGCAGTACTTC.

The chain joins TRBV25-1 to TRBJ2-2; 7 bases are a match to TRBD1. Germline trimming cut 3 bases from V and 8 bases from J; bases unmatched to any gene: 9. The CDR3 has 15 residues. Germline CDR1 MGHDK, CDR2 SYGVNS. The CDR3 DNA is TGTGCCAGCAGTGATACCCGACAGGGATCGGGGGAGCTGTTTTTT. It is translated as CASSDTRQGSGELFF.

This clone was seen a single time. Written as DNA, the CDR3 is TGTGCCAGCTCACCACCATCCCGCCAAGAGACCCAGTACTTC. Translated: CASSPPSRQETQYF. The rearrangement joins TRBV18 to TRBJ2-5, with D unclear. Germline V gene data show CDR1 as KGHSH and CDR2 as LQKENI. V was cut by 0 bases and J by 1 base, with 6 bases left in between. This CDR3 contains 14 residues.

The chain links TRBV6-5 to TRBJ1-5, with TRBD1 matching over 7 bases. From germline, CDR1 is MNHEY and CDR2 SVGAGI. CDR3 size: 15 residues. Germline trimming cut 6 bases from V and 3 bases from J; bases unmatched to any gene: 8. The CDR3 nucleotides are TGTGCCAGCAGAGGGGGCTCTACCCTCAATCAGCCCCAGCATTTT. Amino acid sequence: CASRGGSTLNQPQHF.

V usage is TRBV7-9 and J usage is TRBJ2-1; 12 nucleotides match TRBD2. V was clipped by 5 bases and J by 6 bases; unmatched bases: 8. The CDR3 covers 16 residues. CDR1 and CDR2 (germline): SEHNR, FQNEAQ (reference sequence). CDR3 DNA sequence: TGTGCCAGCAGCAAAAGGACTAGCGGGACGGGCAATGAGCAGTTCTTC. Translation gives CASSKRTSGTGNEQFF.

DNA for the CDR3: TGTGCCAGCTATACCGGGACTAGCGGGAGTAAAAAGACCCAGTACTTC. Amino acid sequence: CASYTGTSGSKKTQYF. The chain combines TRBV28 with TRBJ2-5, with TRBD2 matching 14 bases. This CDR3 has 16 amino acids. V was clipped by 8 bases and J by 6 bases; unmatched bases: 11. Germline-derived CDR1 and CDR2 are MDHEN and SYDVKM.

V and J are TRBV28 and TRBJ2-5; D uncertain. Trimming cost V 5 bases and J 0 bases, with 16 bases left between them. Looked up from germline, CDR1 is MDHEN and CDR2 is SYDVKM. This CDR3 is 16 amino acids long. The CDR3 loop reads CASSTVTSEYQETQYF. CDR3 nucleotide sequence: TGTGCCAGCAGTACCGTGACTTCAGAGTACCAAGAGACCCAGTACTTC.

The rearrangement links TRBV2 to TRBJ2-5; 10 bases are a match to TRBD2. Germline values: CDR1 SNHLY, CDR2 FYNNEI. V dropped 5 bases and J dropped 7; count of bases not matched to a gene: 1. CDR3 size: 12 residues. The CDR3 sequence is CASSRTSGTQYF. The CDR3, as DNA: TGTGCCAGCAGTCGGACTAGCGGGACCCAGTACTTC.

This rearrangement joins TRBV19 to TRBJ2-4; 9 positions match TRBD1. In germline, CDR1 is LNHDA, CDR2 SQIVND (reference sequence). V shed 6 bases, J shed 4 bases, and the junction held 13 bases outside the gene matches. This CDR3 has 17 amino acids. The CDR3 reads CASSPGQGQTPKNIQYF. CDR3 in DNA: TGTGCCAGTAGCCCGGGACAGGGTCAGACGCCAAAAAACATTCAGTACTTC.

The chain uses TRBV19 and TRBJ2-3; 11 nucleotides line up with TRBD2. CDR3 length: 15 residues. V lost 7 bases, J lost 4 bases, and 7 bases stayed unmatched. Germline V gene data show CDR1 as LNHDA and CDR2 as SQIVND (reference sequence). Written as DNA, the CDR3 is TGTGCCAGTACCGATAGCGGGAGGGAAGCAGATACGCAGTATTTT. Protein sequence: CASTDSGREADTQYF. The variable domain in full, completed from reference TRBV19 and TRBJ2-3, reads DGGITQSPKYLFRKEGQNVTLSCEQNLNHDAMYWYRQDPGQGLRLIYYSQIVNDFQKGDIAEGYSVSREKKESFPLTVTSAQKNPTAFYLCASTDSGREADTQYFGPGTRLTVL.

The genes are TRBV18 and TRBJ1-2, with D unresolved. The CDR3 covers 13 residues. V lost 3 bases and J 1 base, leaving 6 bases between the germline ends. The germline V gene has CDR1 KGHSH and CDR2 LQKENI. The CDR3, as DNA: TGTGCCAGCTCACCCAGCGTTAACTATGGCTACACCTTC. It yields the protein CASSPSVNYGYTF.

This chain connects TRBV6-5 to TRBJ1-2, with TRBD1 matching over 10 bases. J gave up 4 bases and V 6 bases, and 2 bases lay outside the gene matches. Germline CDR1 reads MNHEY; CDR2 reads SVGAGI. The CDR3 is made up of 13 amino acids. The CDR3 bases are TGTGCCAGCAGGGACAGGGGGAGCTATGGCTACACCTTC. Translating it yields CASRDRGSYGYTF.

V is TRBV6-4 and J is TRBJ2-1, with 13 positions matching TRBD2. J gave up 8 bases and V 3 bases, and 7 bases lay outside the gene matches. CDR1 is MRHNA, CDR2 SNTAGT, per germline. This CDR3 spans 16 amino acids. CDR3 in DNA: TGTGCCAGCAGTGATTCGGGGACTAGCGGGATCGATGAGCAGTTCTTC. Translating it yields CASSDSGTSGIDEQFF.

The chain couples TRBV9 to TRBJ2-3; D possibly corresponds to TRBD1 (6 bases). The V end was cut by 0 bases, the J end by 1 base, with 9 bases between. The CDR3 has 15 residues. CDR1 and CDR2 from the germline V gene are SGDLS and YYNGEE. CDR3 residues: CASSVDGGRTDTQYF. The CDR3 nucleotides are TGTGCCAGCAGCGTAGATGGGGGCCGCACAGATACGCAGTATTTT.

This clone was seen once. The J gene is TRBJ2-7, the V gene TRBV11-2; 7 bases are a match to TRBD2. This CDR3 comprises 15 residues. The J segment lost 3 bases and the V segment lost 4 bases, leaving 9 bases of the junction unmatched. Germline V gene sequence: CDR1 SGHAT, CDR2 FQNNGV. CDR3 sequence (DNA): TGTGCCAGCAGCTCTAGCGGAGTAGCGAACTACGAGCAGTACTTC. This codes for CASSSSGVANYEQYF.

The rearrangement links TRBV28 to TRBJ2-4; 9 nucleotides agree with TRBD2. With V trimmed by 7 bases and J by 7 bases, 8 bases remained unmatched. This CDR3 is built from 14 residues. The germline CDR1 and CDR2 sequences are MDHEN and SYDVKM. The CDR3 sequence: CASNSGLARNIQYF. CDR3 sequence (DNA): TGTGCCAGCAACTCTGGACTAGCGAGGAACATTCAGTACTTC. The full variable domain, rest sourced from reference TRBV28 and TRBJ2-4, is DVKVTQSSRYLVKRTGEKVFLECVQDMDHENMFWYRQDPGLGLRLIYFSYDVKMKEKGDIPEGYSVSREKKERFSLILESASTNQTSMYLCASNSGLARNIQYFGAGTRLSVL.

The CDR3 DNA sequence: TGTGCCAGCAGCCGGGACAGGGGTTATAATTCACCCCTCCACTTT. Its protein is CASSRDRGYNSPLHF. This sequence joins TRBV6-5 and TRBJ1-6; TRBD1 aligns across 10 bases. The germline gives CDR1 MNHEY, CDR2 SVGAGI. V shed 6 bases, J shed 4 bases, and the junction held 3 bases outside the gene matches. This CDR3 spans 15 amino acids.

The genes are TRBV30 and TRBJ2-1, with a possible D match to TRBD1 (5 bases). Trimming left V 0 bases short and J 5 bases short, with 20 bases between. Germline V lookup: CDR1 GTSNPN, CDR2 SVGIG (reference sequence). This CDR3 has 17 residues. The CDR3 spells CAWSVRIGAVPNNEQFF. The CDR3 DNA is TGTGCCTGGAGTGTACGGATAGGGGCGGTACCAAACAATGAGCAGTTCTTC. Combining the CDR3 with reference TRBV30 and TRBJ2-1 gives the whole variable domain SQTIHQWPATLVQPVGSPLSLECTVEGTSNPNLYWYRQAAGRGLQLLFYSVGIGQISSEVPQNLSASRPQDRQFILSSKKLLLSDSGFYLCAWSVRIGAVPNNEQFFGPGTRLTVL.

The V and J genes are TRBV19 and TRBJ2-3; 12 bases match TRBD1. Trimming cost V 7 bases and J 7 bases; bases outside gene matches: 9. The germline V gene has CDR1 LNHDA and CDR2 SQIVND (reference sequence). The CDR3 runs to 15 residues. The CDR3 coding sequence is TGTGCCAGTACCTCCGGGACAGGGGGCGAAAATACGCAGTATTTT. Its protein product is CASTSGTGGENTQYF.

The rearrangement links TRBV6-5 to TRBJ1-6; 8 bases align to TRBD1. The CDR3 totals 15 residues. Germline trimming cut 5 bases from V and 7 bases from J; bases unmatched to any gene: 7. The germline gives CDR1 MNHEY, CDR2 SVGAGI. CDR3: CASSRQGARNSPLHF. The DNA of the CDR3 is TGTGCCAGCAGTCGGCAGGGGGCGCGGAATTCACCCCTCCACTTT.

This chain uses TRBV18 with TRBJ2-2; D gene ambiguous. Germline V gives CDR1 KGHSH, CDR2 LQKENI. V was shortened by 1 base and J by 0 bases, with 12 bases between the two germline ends. This CDR3 comprises 17 residues. The CDR3 loop is CASSPRFRPANTGELFF. The CDR3 nucleotides read TGTGCCAGCTCACCACGTTTCCGTCCCGCGAACACCGGGGAGCTGTTTTTT.

V usage is TRBV7-9 and J usage is TRBJ2-5; 7 positions match TRBD2. Germline assignment: CDR1 SEHNR and CDR2 FQNEAQ (reference sequence). CDR3 length equals 18 residues. V shed 4 bases and J 1 base; nucleotides not matched to a gene: 15. Here the CDR3 reads CASSSKLLAEIVQETQYF. Here the CDR3 DNA reads TGTGCCAGCAGCTCCAAGTTGCTAGCGGAGATTGTCCAAGAGACCCAGTACTTC. Full variable domain (rest looked up from reference TRBV7-9 and TRBJ2-5): DTGVSQNPRHKITKRGQNVTFRCDPISEHNRLYWYRQTLGQGPEFLTYFQNEAQLEKSRLLSDRFSAERPKGSFSTLEIQRTEQGDSAMYLCASSSKLLAEIVQETQYFGPGTRLLVL.

The chain employs TRBV4-1 and TRBJ1-5; 8 nucleotides match TRBD1. The J segment lost 9 bases and the V segment lost 2 bases, leaving 6 bases of the junction unmatched. The CDR3 sequence is 14 residues long. Germline V lookup: CDR1 MGHRA, CDR2 YSYEKL. The CDR3 region is CASSQPDRAWPQHF. CDR3 nucleotide sequence: TGCGCCAGCAGCCAACCGGACAGGGCTTGGCCCCAGCATTTT.

The chain couples TRBV6-4 to TRBJ2-3; D unresolved. The germline CDR1 and CDR2 sequences are MRHNA and SNTAGT. The CDR3 is made up of 14 amino acids. V lost 6 bases and J 0 bases, leaving 10 bases between the germline ends. This CDR3 is CASRGELSTDTQYF. The DNA for the CDR3 is TGTGCCAGCAGGGGCGAATTAAGCACAGATACGCAGTATTTT.

The chain uses TRBV28 and TRBJ1-2, with 7 bases identical to TRBD1. This CDR3 region has 13 residues. Trimming took 6 bases from V and 7 from J; bases not matched to a gene: 8. The germline V gene has CDR1 MDHEN and CDR2 SYDVKM. The CDR3 loop reads CASRNDRARGYTF. The CDR3, as DNA: TGTGCCAGCAGAAATGACAGGGCGCGTGGCTACACCTTC.

The rearrangement links TRBV19 to TRBJ2-3; the match to TRBD2 covers 7 bases. After removal of 4 bases from V and 1 base from J, the junction contained 2 bases not matched to a gene. Germline V gene sequence: CDR1 LNHDA, CDR2 SQIVND (reference sequence). The CDR3 is 14 amino acids. CDR3 sequence: CASSSGSGTDTQYF. As DNA, the CDR3 is TGTGCCAGTAGTAGCGGGAGTGGCACAGATACGCAGTATTTT. The whole variable domain, filled in from reference TRBV19 and TRBJ2-3, reads DGGITQSPKYLFRKEGQNVTLSCEQNLNHDAMYWYRQDPGQGLRLIYYSQIVNDFQKGDIAEGYSVSREKKESFPLTVTSAQKNPTAFYLCASSSGSGTDTQYFGPGTRLTVL.

The J gene is TRBJ1-6, the V gene TRBV6-5, with D possibly matching TRBD1 (5 bases). V was cut by 1 base and J by 6 bases, with 10 bases left in between. The germline CDR1 and CDR2 sequences are MNHEY and SVGAGI. The CDR3 covers 15 residues. As DNA, the CDR3 is TGTGCCAGCAGTTACTTTAGGGGATCTAATTCACCCCTCCACTTT. Translation gives CASSYFRGSNSPLHF.

The chain has TRBV27 and TRBJ2-1; tentative D call: TRBD1 (6 bases). CDR1 MNHEY and CDR2 SMNVEV come from the germline V gene (reference sequence). There are 16 residues in the CDR3. Trimming removed 3 bases from V and 0 bases from J, with 12 bases in between. CDR3 region: CASSFDRLSSYNEQFF. The CDR3 nucleotides read TGTGCCAGCAGTTTTGACAGGTTGAGCTCCTACAATGAGCAGTTCTTC.

The chain is built from TRBV28 and TRBJ2-3; 10 positions agree with TRBD2. CDR3 size: 15 residues. Germline CDR1 and CDR2: MDHEN and SYDVKM. J was trimmed by 2 bases and V by 5 bases; bases with no gene match: 4. CDR3 residues: CASSPSGSHTDTQYF. For the CDR3, the DNA is TGTGCCAGCAGTCCTAGCGGGAGCCACACAGATACGCAGTATTTT.

This clone was counted once. The V and J genes are TRBV4-2 and TRBJ2-5, with a tentative D call TRBD2 (5 bases). The CDR3 runs 15 residues. The germline gives CDR1 LGHNA, CDR2 YNFKEQ. V was pared by 4 bases and J by 7 bases, with 19 bases between. The CDR3 loop is CASSLDTDVGVTQYF. As DNA, the CDR3 is TGTGCCAGCAGCCTTGACACGGACGTGGGAGTGACCCAGTACTTC.